Shown below are 3 T cell receptor beta chains from a single sample sequenced in a study of control samples from healthy donors and cancer patients. Repertoires were generated with immunoSEQ multiplex PCR, while TCRdb's copy carries only in-frame clones and drops some. The repertoire includes some 130,000 clones, about 93% of them detected once, and 1.7% sits in the top ten. The specimen was PBMCs. The receptor source for this set is a man over 45 with head and neck cancer.

Worth noting for this clone: At one end the junction does not follow the germline gene, possibly because of a read error. The chain joins TRBV4-2 to TRBJ2-5, with 9 bases lining up with TRBD2. CDR1 and CDR2 (germline): LGHNA, YNFKEQ. The CDR3 has 16 amino acids. CDR3 nucleotides: TGTGCCACCAGCCAAGAAGGCGGGGGGGGGCAAGAGACCCAGTACTTC. It specifies CATSQEGGGGQETQYF.

CDR3 region: CASSQDPATGGEETQYF. The CDR3 nucleotides read TGTGCCAGCAGCCAAGACCCGGCGACAGGGGGAGAAGAGACCCAGTACTTC. The V call is TRBV4-2, the J call TRBJ2-5; TRBD1 matches 9 bases. CDR3 size: 17 residues. CDR1 is LGHNA and CDR2 is YNFKEQ in the germline V gene. V shed 0 bases and J 3 bases; nucleotides not matched to a gene: 8.

The chain joins TRBV6-2 or TRBV6-3 to TRBJ1-2; 10 bases align to TRBD1. Germline lookup yields CDR1 MNHEY and CDR2 SVGEGT. The CDR3 loop spans 16 amino acids. Trimming removed 6 bases from V and 6 bases from J; junction bases left unmatched: 13. CDR3 DNA: TGTGCCAGCAGCCCGGGACAGGGGATAGTTTTCCATGGCTACACCTTC. Translated: CASSPGQGIVFHGYTF.